This record looks at one TCR beta chain sequence and its context. This clonotype has more than one count but fewer than ten. This receptor's antigen is unknown. No base-level quality is on record; no much larger clone is a single base apart. The V and J ends are trimmed by 6 bases and 8 bases, leaving 11 bases between them. The germline V gene sets CDR1 to KGHSH and CDR2 to LQKENI. Inclusive of the bounding cysteine and phenylalanine, the CDR3 is 12 residues long. Only the CDR3 part of the read is kept: 36 bases, read in frame from the first base. The reads were generated on an Illumina HiSeq 1500. The raw public reads went through TCRdb reprocessing: fastp at Q25, MiXCR clone calling, in-frame beta chains kept. Each CDR3 protein appears once, grouped with its most common genes and DNA. This sample gives some 300,000 distinct CDR3 sequences in total; approximately 13% of them show up just once. The top ten clonotypes cover about 10% of the sample.

These data are taken from a study of T cell repertoires in cytomegalovirus infection (dated by TCRdb to the late 2010s). The study in broad terms: Donor HLA type was relevant to the analysis, as public TCR beta signatures indicated carriage of CMV infection together with the matching HLA type. Study-level results and caveats: In the ex vivo response, HLA-C-restricted CMV-specific TCR beta clonotypes were dominant, and in two of eight donors the single most frequent clonotype came from this HLA-C-restricted group. In both this cohort and an independent cohort of over 350 donors, the cumulative frequency of public TCR beta family members distinguished carriers of CMV infection plus the relevant HLA type.

This receptor was identified in a human donor in good health (CMV status not recorded). Some clones in this sample may be carry-over from other donors' samples. Sequencing was performed on PBMCs. The V and J genes are TRBV18 and TRBJ1-3; tentative D gene TRBD1, with 5 bases matching. The nucleotide sequence reads TGTGCCAGCTCTCACAAAGGGGACACCATATATTTT. Translated, this gives CASSHKGDTIYF.